The present entry profiles one TCR beta chain with its context. The sample comes from a study of blood T cell repertoires in COVID-19. For the study at large: The analysed material was cDNA or gDNA that came from T cells, B-cell-depleted T cells, or PBMCs.

How the authors handled the data: Estimation of nucleated cell counts was performed using reference gene primer amplification. TCRdb's table, derived via immunoSEQ multiplex PCR, lists solely in-frame clones and lacks some. The DNA gave D and trimming, while V, J and clone size come from that table. The top ten clones hold 3% to 4.5% of a sample with approximately 220,000 clones, 75% to 90% of them seen once. Recruitment covered over 20 US areas and drew participants whose ages spanned roughly 18 to 100 years. The specimen was PBMCs or T cells enriched from blood (not recorded which). The sequence derives from a middle-aged woman with acute COVID-19.

This chain's CDR3 is CASSAPGLRGAGANVLTF. In DNA, the CDR3 is TGTGCCAGCAGTGCGCCGGGACTTCGAGGGGCGGGGGCCAACGTCCTGACTTTC. The chain combines TRBV6-1 with TRBJ2-6, with a weak D call TRBD2 (6 bases). This CDR3 is built from 18 residues. In germline, CDR1 is MNHNS, CDR2 SASEGT. The ends were cut back, 4 bases at V and 4 bases at J, with 20 bases in the middle.